The table lists the clone carrying this T cell receptor (beta chain) with many counts. What it binds is not known. The data stem from a study of breast tumors, draining lymph nodes, adjacent tissues. General study points: That most tumor T cells come from lymph nodes remained unproven. Tumor repertoires ranked between lymph nodes and nontumor tissue in diversity, with V and J gene preferences. Luminal-like breast cancer showed significantly higher tumor–nontumor repertoire similarity than basal-like. The data were judged consistent with most tumor T cells coming from lymph node and expanding in tumor.

Axillary draining lymph nodes of breast cancer patients supplied the node samples. TCRdb reprocessed the multiplex PCR reads with MiXCR, giving one entry per CDR3 protein. The repertoire holds fewer than 140,000 distinct CDR3 sequences, with more than 30% as singletons. This CDR3 contains 16 residues. The V segment lost 3 bases and the J segment 8 bases; nucleotides outside the gene matches: 15. In germline, CDR1 is SGHTA, CDR2 FQGNSA. This sequence was found in a female donor with breast cancer. Some clones in this sample may be carry-over from other donors' samples. The sequencing sample was made of axillary lymph node tissue. The chain links TRBV7-2 to TRBJ1-2, with 7 bases identical to TRBD1. The CDR3 here is CASSFKTGSGGLGYTF. The CDR3 DNA reads TGTGCCAGCAGCTTCAAAACGGGGTCAGGGGGACTGGGCTACACCTTC.